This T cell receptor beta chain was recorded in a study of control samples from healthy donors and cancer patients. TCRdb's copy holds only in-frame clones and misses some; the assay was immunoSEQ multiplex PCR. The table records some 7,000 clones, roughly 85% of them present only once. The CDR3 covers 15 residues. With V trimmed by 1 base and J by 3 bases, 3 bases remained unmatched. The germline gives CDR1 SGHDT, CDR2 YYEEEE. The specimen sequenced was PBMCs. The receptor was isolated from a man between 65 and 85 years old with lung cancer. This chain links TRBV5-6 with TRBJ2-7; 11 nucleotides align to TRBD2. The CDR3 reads CASSLRLAGNYEQYF. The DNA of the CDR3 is TGTGCCAGCAGCTTGCGACTAGCGGGAAACTACGAGCAGTACTTC.